This T cell receptor beta chain was profiled in a study of CD8+ T cells in alopecia areata. Whole-study findings and limits: Lesional scalp displayed greater clonality than normal scalp, most notably in alopecia totalis/universalis.

The treatment here: oral pan-JAK inhibitor, 5-10 mg twice daily. CD4+ and CD8+ T cells were sorted from PBMCs stained for CD3, CD4 and CD8. A remark on this clone: Antigen: not known.

The CDR3 loop spans 13 amino acids. V was pared by 5 bases and J by 1 base, with 2 bases of the junction left unmatched. Germline CDR1 reads GTSNPN; CDR2 reads SVGIG (reference sequence). Following RNA extraction, reverse transcription yielded cDNA that acted as the sequencing template. The repertoire was sequenced with immunoSEQ multiplex PCR; TCRdb's copy has only in-frame clones and lacks some. Of roughly 150,000 clones listed, around half are singletons. This chain uses TRBV30 with TRBJ1-1; 9 bases match TRBD1. The sample was CD8+ T cells sorted from blood, taken at week 4, from a patient treated with tofacitinib. The source is a human donor with alopecia areata. CDR3 DNA sequence: TGTGCCTGGGCGGGACAGGGGAACACTGAAGCTTTCTTT. Protein: CAWAGQGNTEAFF.